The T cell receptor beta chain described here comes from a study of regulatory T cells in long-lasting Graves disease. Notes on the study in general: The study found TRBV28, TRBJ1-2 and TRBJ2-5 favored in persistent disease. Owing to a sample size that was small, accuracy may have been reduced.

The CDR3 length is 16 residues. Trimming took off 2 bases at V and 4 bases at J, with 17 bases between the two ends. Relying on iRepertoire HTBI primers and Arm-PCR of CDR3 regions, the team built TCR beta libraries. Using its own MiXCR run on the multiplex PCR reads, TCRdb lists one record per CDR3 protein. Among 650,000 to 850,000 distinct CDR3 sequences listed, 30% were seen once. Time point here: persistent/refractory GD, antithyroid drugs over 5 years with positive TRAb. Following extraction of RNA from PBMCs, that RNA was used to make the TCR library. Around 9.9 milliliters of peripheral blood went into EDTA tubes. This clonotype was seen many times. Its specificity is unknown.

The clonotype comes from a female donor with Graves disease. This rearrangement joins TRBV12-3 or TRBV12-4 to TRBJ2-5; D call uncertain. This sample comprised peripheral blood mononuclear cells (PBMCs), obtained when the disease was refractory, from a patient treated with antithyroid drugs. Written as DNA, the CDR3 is TGTGCCAGCAGTTTATCTGGGGTGGGGATTCGAGAGACCCAGTACTTC. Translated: CASSLSGVGIRETQYF.